This TCR beta chain was documented in a study of CD8 T cells in ankylosing spondylitis. Study-wide results and caveats: Previous work reported some of these motif variants in the synovial fluid and blood of reactive arthritis. Seemingly distinctive of ankylosing spondylitis blood was a TCR beta motif formed by eight highly homologous variants. CD8+ disease-linked clones were present at relatively low frequencies in blood. Disease-linked clones were reportedly significantly enriched in matched ankylosing spondylitis synovial fluid.

This clonotype was counted only a few times. Its specificity is not known. CDR1 and CDR2 from the germline V gene are SGHRS and YFSETQ. V trimming: 4 bases; J trimming: 6 bases; junction bases outside the gene matches: 2. The CDR3 sequence is 15 residues long. As the method for making TCR beta libraries, quantitative 5'-RACE with molecular barcodes was used. MiXCR was run by TCRdb on the 5' RACE reads, yielding one entry per CDR3 protein. The sample carries about 800,000 distinct CDR3 sequences, about 10% recorded once. The J gene is TRBJ2-2, the V gene TRBV5-1; 14 bases line up with TRBD2. The sequenced material came from blood, either unsorted or a sorted T cell fraction (not recorded which). The source of this sequence is a male donor with ankylosing spondylitis. In DNA, the CDR3 is TGCGCCAGCAGCGCGGGACTAGCGGGGGCCGGGGAGCTGTTTTTT. Its protein product is CASSAGLAGAGELFF.